Listed here is a single TCR beta chain. Antigen: not known. V dropped 2 bases and J dropped 1; count of bases not matched to a gene: 2. CDR1 and CDR2 from the germline V gene are SEHNR and FQNEAQ (reference sequence). CDR3 length equals 15 residues. These data come from a study of cytomegalovirus exposure and HLA in healthy donors. General study results and limits: TCR association rates varied by HLA locus in a later analysis, with DRB1 highest and HLA-C lowest.

In the PCR, 60 Vbeta and 13 Jbeta primers were used. The method was immunoSEQ multiplex PCR; TCRdb's version includes in-frame clones alone and lacks a portion of them. This table has 80,000 to 100,000 clones, approximately 71% appearing once. Sequencing used PBMCs. This chain joins TRBV7-9 and TRBJ2-5, with 9 bases aligning to TRBD2. The receptor was derived from a woman under 30 in good health and CMV-seropositive. This chain's CDR3 is CASSLLAGPQETQYF. The CDR3 nucleotides are TGTGCCAGCAGCTTACTAGCGGGGCCCCAAGAGACCCAGTACTTC. Drawing the rest from reference TRBV7-9 and TRBJ2-5, the complete variable domain is DTGVSQNPRHKITKRGQNVTFRCDPISEHNRLYWYRQTLGQGPEFLTYFQNEAQLEKSRLLSDRFSAERPKGSFSTLEIQRTEQGDSAMYLCASSLLAGPQETQYFGPGTRLLVL.